This TCR beta chain emerged from a study of brain T cells in children with intractable seizures. Study-level results: Only CDR3 sequence similarity suggested viral specificity, without known HCMV serostatus. Absence of clones before surgery may stem from lower sequencing depth.

Note on this clone: Its antigen is not known.

Some clones are missing from TCRdb's copy, which holds only in-frame ones; the method was immunoSEQ multiplex PCR. Of about 350,000 clones detected, about 94% appear once; the ten largest clones hold 5% to 7%. Time point specified: blood from clinic visit 5 months post-surgery; TSC patient then seizure free. Only cases whose brain tissue showed the highest T cell transcript signatures were sequenced. Pre-surgery treatment included at least one anti-epileptic drug. The starting material was peripheral blood, obtained about 5 months after surgery. This clonotype was sampled from a boy in the first two years of life with tuberous sclerosis and intractable seizures.

The CDR3 coding sequence is TGTGCCAGCAGCTTAGTACAGTTCTATGGCTACACCTTC. Its protein is CASSLVQFYGYTF. The chain has TRBV7-2 and TRBJ1-2, with unresolved D. With 1 base removed from V and 4 bases from J, the gap between germline ends came to 7 bases. Germline V gives CDR1 SGHTA, CDR2 FQGNSA. This CDR3 comprises 13 residues.